Below, 13 T cell receptor beta chains from the same sample are listed, as sequenced in a study of blood T cell repertoires in COVID-19. TCRdb's table, derived via immunoSEQ multiplex PCR, lists solely in-frame clones and lacks some. The data contain about 55,000 clones, roughly nine tenths of them singletons. Sequencing was performed on peripheral blood. These receptors came from a human donor with active COVID-19. The donor label of this sample is uncertain.

CDR3 in amino acids: CASSPGLVGEQYF. CDR3 DNA sequence: TGTGCCAGCTCACCGGGACTAGTGGGCGAGCAGTACTTC. The chain is built from TRBV18 and TRBJ2-7; 8 bases align to TRBD2. V shed 3 bases, J shed 6 bases, and the junction held 4 bases outside the gene matches. Per germline, CDR1 KGHSH and CDR2 LQKENI. This CDR3 comprises 13 residues.

This clone has just one count. The chain recombines TRBV5-1 with TRBJ2-5; 10 bases match TRBD1. Losses at the gene ends were 2 bases for V and 4 bases for J; bases not matched to a gene: 5. CDR1 is SGHRS and CDR2 is YFSETQ in the germline V gene. CDR3 length: 15 amino acids. The CDR3, as DNA: TGCGCCAGCAGCTTACTGACAGGGGGCATAGAGACCCAGTACTTC. This translates into CASSLLTGGIETQYF. Full variable domain (outside the CDR3, taken from reference TRBV5-1 and TRBJ2-5): KAGVTQTPRYLIKTRGQQVTLSCSPISGHRSVSWYQQTPGQGLQFLFEYFSETQRNKGNFPGRFSGRQFSNSRSEMNVSTLELGDSALYLCASSLLTGGIETQYFGPGTRLLVL.

In the case of this clone: One junction end disagrees with the germline gene, perhaps due to a read error. The chain carries TRBV4-2 and TRBJ2-1; 8 bases map to TRBD2. The CDR3 loop spans 15 amino acids. The germline V gene encodes CDR1 LGHNA and CDR2 YNFKEQ. The CDR3 sequence: CASSRDWTSYYEQFF. The CDR3, as DNA: TGTGCCAGCAGCCGAGACTGGACTAGCTACTATGAGCAGTTCTTC.

This chain joins TRBV29-1 and TRBJ1-1; D is unclear. CDR3 length equals 11 residues. Between the trimmed V and J ends, which lost 6 bases and 4 bases, there was a span of 9 bases. Germline-derived CDR1 and CDR2 are SQVTM and ANQGSEA. CDR3 coding DNA: TGCAGCGTCGGTTATGGCACTGAAGCTTTCTTT. It yields the protein CSVGYGTEAFF. The whole variable domain, filled in from reference TRBV29-1 and TRBJ1-1, reads SAVISQKPSRDICQRGTSLTIQCQVDSQVTMMFWYRQQPGQSLTLIATANQGSEATYESGFVIDKFPISRPNLTFSTLTVSNMSPEDSSIYLCSVGYGTEAFFGQGTRLTVV.

This clone was found many times. V is TRBV6-5 and J is TRBJ1-6, with D possibly matching TRBD1 (6 bases). CDR1 MNHEY and CDR2 SVGAGI come from the germline V gene. The V and J ends lost 7 bases and 13 bases respectively, with 17 bases between them. The CDR3 runs to 13 residues. This CDR3 is CASNRLQGNPLHF. The CDR3 DNA reads TGTGCCAGCAATCGCCTACAGGGTAACCCCCTCCACTTT.

The genes are TRBV6-4 and TRBJ1-6; no firm D call. This CDR3 is 14 amino acids long. Trimming removed 3 bases at V and 7 bases at J, with 10 bases between. The germline V gene has CDR1 MRHNA and CDR2 SNTAGT. The CDR3 sequence is CASSEYRGNSPLHF. CDR3 DNA sequence: TGTGCCAGCAGTGAATATCGAGGGAATTCACCCCTCCACTTT.

The chain employs TRBV5-1 and TRBJ1-1, with TRBD1 matching 7 bases. The CDR3 contains 17 residues. Per germline, CDR1 SGHRS and CDR2 YFSETQ. The junction had 13 bases not matched to a gene; V was cut back by 3 bases and J by 2 bases. The CDR3 region is CASSSSPGAGGNTEAFF. The CDR3 region has the DNA TGCGCCAGCAGCTCATCACCCGGAGCAGGGGGAAACACTGAAGCTTTCTTT.

The rearrangement joins TRBV2 to TRBJ1-1; TRBD1 agrees at 8 bases. With 4 bases clipped from V and 5 bases from J, the junction kept 6 bases outside the gene matches. The CDR3 runs 14 residues. Germline CDR1 and CDR2: SNHLY and FYNNEI. The CDR3 is CASSGTGRRTEAFF. The DNA of the CDR3 is TGTGCCAGCAGTGGGACAGGGAGAAGGACTGAAGCTTTCTTT. Combining the CDR3 with reference TRBV2 and TRBJ1-1 gives the whole variable domain EPEVTQTPSHQVTQMGQEVILRCVPISNHLYFYWYRQILGQKVEFLVSFYNNEISEKSEIFDDQFSVERPDGSNFTLKIRSTKLEDSAMYFCASSGTGRRTEAFFGQGTRLTVV.

The gene calls are TRBV9 and TRBJ2-1, with D hard to call. Germline V gives CDR1 SGDLS, CDR2 YYNGEE. The CDR3 contains 15 residues. The V end lost 1 base, the J end lost 0 bases, and 8 bases lay between the germline ends. The CDR3 sequence: CASSVWADSYNEQFF. The CDR3 DNA follows: TGTGCCAGCAGCGTATGGGCAGACTCCTACAATGAGCAGTTCTTC.

The chain is built from TRBV5-6 and TRBJ1-1; TRBD1 agrees at 10 bases. CDR3 size: 17 residues. Trimming removed 2 bases from V and 1 base from J; junction bases left unmatched: 8. Germline CDR1 is SGHDT and CDR2 is YYEEEE. In nucleotides, the CDR3 is TGTGCCAGCAGCTTCGGACAGGGGGTTCTCCGGAACACTGAAGCTTTCTTT. Amino acids: CASSFGQGVLRNTEAFF.

In nucleotides, the CDR3 is TGCGCCAGCAAACAACAGGGTGCCTCTGGCTACACCTTC. Translating gives CASKQQGASGYTF. The V gene is TRBV4-3, the J gene TRBJ1-2, with D maybe TRBD1 (6 bases). V lost 7 bases, J lost 7 bases, and 16 bases lay in between. Per germline, CDR1 LGHNA and CDR2 YSLEER. The CDR3 consists of 13 residues.

The J gene is TRBJ2-5, the V gene TRBV2; possibly TRBD1 for D (6 bases). V lost 0 bases, J lost 3 bases, and 14 bases lay in between. Germline CDR1 and CDR2: SNHLY and FYNNEI. This CDR3 comprises 16 residues. The CDR3 coding sequence is TGTGCCAGCAGTGAAGCGGCCGGGACAAATGAAGAGACCCAGTACTTC. It yields the protein CASSEAAGTNEETQYF.

This clone appeared once. V is TRBV12-5 and J is TRBJ2-7; 8 bases match TRBD1. From germline, CDR1 is LGHNT and CDR2 FRNRAP. This CDR3 has 15 amino acids. Trimming cost V 1 base and J 3 bases; bases outside gene matches: 5. CDR3 protein: CASGLDQGANYEQYF. As DNA, the CDR3 is TGTGCTAGTGGTTTGGACCAGGGGGCCAACTACGAGCAGTACTTC.